These 23 T cell receptor beta chains originate from one sample sequenced in a study of cytomegalovirus exposure and HLA in healthy donors. A multiplex PCR was run with 60 Vbeta primers and 13 Jbeta primers. The repertoire was sequenced with immunoSEQ multiplex PCR; TCRdb's copy has only in-frame clones and lacks some. The sample lists some 78,000 clones; around 80% were seen once. Sequenced sample: PBMCs. The receptors stem from a man in his fifties or sixties in good health and CMV-seropositive.

The table lists this clone with a few counts. The rearrangement uses TRBV19 and TRBJ2-1; perhaps TRBD2 as D (5 bases). Deletions cut 1 base from V and 7 bases from J, with 17 bases between. CDR3 length: 16 amino acids. In germline, CDR1 is LNHDA, CDR2 SQIVND (reference sequence). CDR3 DNA: TGTGCCAGTAGTATAGTCGGGGTTGGGGTACGGAATGAGCAGTTCTTC. Residues: CASSIVGVGVRNEQFF.

The chain has TRBV19 and TRBJ1-5; no clear D. This CDR3 has 15 residues. From germline, CDR1 is LNHDA and CDR2 SQIVND (reference sequence). V lost 3 bases to trimming and J lost 4 bases, with 13 bases between them. CDR3 sequence: CASSMVPAGNQPQHF. The CDR3 DNA reads as TGTGCCAGTAGTATGGTCCCTGCGGGAAATCAGCCCCAGCATTTT.

The chain couples TRBV10-1 to TRBJ2-1, with 12 bases fitting TRBD2. Germline CDR1 is WNHNN and CDR2 is SYGVQD (reference sequence). The CDR3 is 15 amino acids. Losses at the gene ends were 3 bases for V and 9 bases for J; bases not matched to a gene: 6. CDR3 sequence: CASSELTSGSGEQFF. The DNA for the CDR3 is TGCGCCAGCAGTGAATTGACTAGCGGGAGCGGTGAGCAGTTCTTC.

This clone was picked up one time. This sequence joins TRBV4-3 and TRBJ1-2; 10 positions match TRBD1. The CDR3 consists of 15 residues. The V and J ends lost 2 bases and 4 bases, in that order; junction bases with no gene match: 4. Germline loops: CDR1 LGHNA, CDR2 YSLEER. CDR3 residues: CASSQTGTGVYGYTF. CDR3 DNA: TGCGCCAGCAGCCAAACCGGGACAGGGGTCTATGGCTACACCTTC.

This chain joins TRBV5-1 and TRBJ2-1; tentative D call: TRBD2 (6 bases). The germline V and J ends were trimmed by 6 bases and 6 bases, with 19 bases remaining between them. The CDR3 covers 15 residues. Germline values: CDR1 SGHRS, CDR2 YFSETQ. CDR3 residues: CASTPSGAVGNEQFF. The CDR3 coding sequence is TGCGCCAGCACCCCGTCGGGAGCGGTGGGCAATGAGCAGTTCTTC.

V and J are TRBV9 and TRBJ2-2; the match to TRBD1 covers 7 bases. This CDR3 comprises 16 residues. The germline gives CDR1 SGDLS, CDR2 YYNGEE. The ends lost 4 bases at V and 6 bases at J; junction bases unmatched: 12. The CDR3, as DNA: TGTGCCAGCAGCCCAACGACAGGGCCTGTAGCCGGGGAGCTGTTTTTT. Translated: CASSPTTGPVAGELFF.

A single count supports this clone. The chain uses TRBV5-1 and TRBJ2-2, with a weak D call TRBD1 (6 bases). CDR3 size: 15 residues. The germline V gene encodes CDR1 SGHRS and CDR2 YFSETQ. The V gene lost 4 bases and the J gene lost 1 base, with 11 bases spanning the gap. CDR3 region: CASSPDSRNTGELFF. The CDR3, as DNA: TGCGCCAGCAGCCCGGACAGTAGGAACACCGGGGAGCTGTTTTTT.

The CDR3 sequence is CASSPRVSGGLGEQFF. The CDR3 nucleotides read TGTGCCAGCTCACCCAGGGTTAGCGGGGGTCTCGGTGAGCAGTTCTTC. The V and J genes are TRBV18 and TRBJ2-1; TRBD2 aligns across 9 bases. The CDR3 extends over 16 amino acids. Germline V gene data show CDR1 as KGHSH and CDR2 as LQKENI. V lost 3 bases to trimming and J lost 9 bases; unmatched junction nucleotides: 12.

The chain carries TRBV5-4 and TRBJ1-1, with D perhaps TRBD1 (5 bases). The V end lost 7 bases, the J end lost 0 bases, and 10 bases lay between the germline ends. Per the germline V gene, CDR1 is SGHNT and CDR2 is YYREEE (reference sequence). This CDR3 region has 13 residues. The CDR3 DNA sequence: TGTGCCAGCCAGGGCAGTCTGAACACTGAAGCTTTCTTT. Translated, it gives CASQGSLNTEAFF. The full variable domain, in which reference TRBV5-4 and TRBJ1-1 provide the parts outside the CDR3, is ETGVTQSPTHLIKTRGQQVTLRCSSQSGHNTVSWYQQALGQGPQFIFQYYREEENGRGNFPPRFSGLQFPNYSSELNVNALELDDSALYLCASQGSLNTEAFFGQGTRLTVV.

This chain connects TRBV6-6 to TRBJ2-7; 9 bases line up with TRBD2. Trimming cost V 6 bases and J 4 bases; bases outside gene matches: 10. The V gene's germline CDR1 is MNHNY and CDR2 SVGAGI (reference sequence). The CDR3 has 15 residues. The CDR3 nucleotides read TGTGCCAGCAGCCCTCCAGCGGGAGGACAATACGAGCAGTACTTC. Amino acids: CASSPPAGGQYEQYF.

The chain couples TRBV12-5 to TRBJ1-1; D is possibly TRBD1 (6 bases). V lost 2 bases to trimming and J lost 5 bases, with 12 bases between them. Germline CDR1 reads LGHNT; CDR2 reads FRNRAP. The CDR3 has 14 amino acids. The CDR3 loop reads CASGLSSGETEAFF. The CDR3 nucleotides are TGTGCTAGTGGTTTGAGTTCAGGGGAGACTGAAGCTTTCTTT. The whole variable domain, filled in from reference TRBV12-5 and TRBJ1-1, reads DARVTQTPRHKVTEMGQEVTMRCQPILGHNTVFWYRQTMMQGLELLAYFRNRAPLDDSGMPKDRFSAEMPDATLATLKIQPSEPRDSAVYFCASGLSSGETEAFFGQGTRLTVV.

This clone was detected once. The V gene is TRBV6-1, the J gene TRBJ1-3; perhaps TRBD1 as D (6 bases). Germline V gene data show CDR1 as MNHNS and CDR2 as SASEGT. This CDR3 spans 14 amino acids. V lost 8 bases and J lost 1, with 12 bases in between. The CDR3 nucleotides read TGTGCCAGCTCGAGGGGGGGATCTGGAAACACCATATATTTT. This codes for CASSRGGSGNTIYF.

The rearrangement uses TRBV6-1 and TRBJ1-2, with 10 bases lining up with TRBD1. This CDR3 has 15 residues. Losses at the gene ends were 2 bases for V and 5 bases for J; bases not matched to a gene: 5. Germline-derived CDR1 and CDR2 are MNHNS and SASEGT. DNA for the CDR3: TGTGCCAGCAGTGAATTGACAGGGGGCCGGTATGGCTACACCTTC. Encoded protein: CASSELTGGRYGYTF.

V and J are TRBV30 and TRBJ1-3, with D perhaps matching TRBD1 (5 bases). V was shortened by 3 bases and J by 3 bases, with 9 bases between the two germline ends. Germline V gives CDR1 GTSNPN, CDR2 SVGIG (reference sequence). The CDR3 extends over 13 amino acids. The CDR3 DNA reads TGTGCCTGGAGCGCCGGGGGTGGAAACACCATATATTTT. Protein: CAWSAGGGNTIYF.

The sample holds a few counts of this clone. This sequence joins TRBV4-1 and TRBJ2-1, with a weak D call TRBD1 (6 bases). Looked up from germline, CDR1 is MGHRA and CDR2 is YSYEKL. The CDR3 covers 16 residues. V lost 1 base, J lost 8 bases, and 18 bases lay in between. The CDR3 nucleotides read TGCGCCAGCAGCCAAGCAAACGAGCGACCAGGGGATGAGCAGTTCTTC. It encodes CASSQANERPGDEQFF.

The chain combines TRBV19 with TRBJ1-2; 9 bases align to TRBD1. The V and J ends lost 9 bases and 1 base, in that order; junction bases with no gene match: 9. Germline CDR1 is LNHDA and CDR2 is SQIVND (reference sequence). The CDR3 runs 15 residues. CDR3 nucleotides: TGTGCCAGCCGCGGGACAGGGTCTTTTAACTATGGCTACACCTTC. Translating gives CASRGTGSFNYGYTF. The full variable domain, completed using reference TRBV19 and TRBJ1-2, is DGGITQSPKYLFRKEGQNVTLSCEQNLNHDAMYWYRQDPGQGLRLIYYSQIVNDFQKGDIAEGYSVSREKKESFPLTVTSAQKNPTAFYLCASRGTGSFNYGYTFGSGTRLTVV.

The chain joins TRBV5-6 to TRBJ1-5, with D uncertain. V lost 1 base and J lost 2, with 10 bases in between. CDR1 and CDR2 from the germline V gene are SGHDT and YYEEEE. This CDR3 comprises 15 residues. The chain's CDR3 is CASSLSRNRNQPQHF. DNA of the CDR3: TGTGCCAGCAGCTTGAGTAGAAATCGCAATCAGCCCCAGCATTTT.

The V gene is TRBV30, the J gene TRBJ2-7; D perhaps matches TRBD2 (7 bases). Trimming took off 0 bases at V and 3 bases at J, with 12 bases between the two ends. This CDR3 is 14 amino acids long. Germline CDR1 is GTSNPN and CDR2 is SVGIG (reference sequence). CDR3 DNA: TGTGCCTGGAGTGTAGGGGGGGTCGGCTACGAGCAGTACTTC. Protein sequence: CAWSVGGVGYEQYF.

This clone was detected once. The V call is TRBV5-4, the J call TRBJ2-7; the match to TRBD2 covers 7 bases. The CDR3 consists of 14 residues. The germline V gene has CDR1 SGHNT and CDR2 YYREEE (reference sequence). V trimming: 0 bases; J trimming: 5 bases; junction bases outside the gene matches: 5. The CDR3: CASSLAGTTHEQYF. CDR3 coding DNA: TGTGCCAGCAGCTTGGCCGGGACTACCCACGAGCAGTACTTC.

The rearrangement uses TRBV9 and TRBJ2-1; D gene uncertain. The V gene's germline CDR1 is SGDLS and CDR2 YYNGEE. V lost 3 bases, J lost 5 bases, and 12 bases lay in between. The CDR3 length is 14 residues. CDR3 loop: CASSAPESHNEQFF. In DNA form, the CDR3 reads TGTGCCAGCAGCGCCCCAGAATCCCACAATGAGCAGTTCTTC.

Here the CDR3 reads CAFRTAGETQYF. CDR3 DNA: TGTGCCTTCCGGACCGCGGGGGAGACCCAGTACTTC. This rearrangement joins TRBV30 to TRBJ2-5; D possibly corresponds to TRBD2 (6 bases). CDR1 is GTSNPN and CDR2 is SVGIG in the germline V gene (reference sequence). V lost 7 bases and J lost 5, with 14 bases in between. This CDR3 is 12 amino acids long. The variable domain in full, completed from reference TRBV30 and TRBJ2-5, reads SQTIHQWPATLVQPVGSPLSLECTVEGTSNPNLYWYRQAAGRGLQLLFYSVGIGQISSEVPQNLSASRPQDRQFILSSKKLLLSDSGFYLCAFRTAGETQYFGPGTRLLVL.

This clone was seen only a few times. This chain links TRBV18 with TRBJ2-3; 7 nucleotides align to TRBD1. The CDR3 spans 15 residues. Trimming at V came to 3 bases and at J to 1 base, leaving 4 bases not matched to a gene. Germline V lookup: CDR1 KGHSH, CDR2 LQKENI. CDR3 DNA sequence: TGTGCCAGCTCACCTAAGGGGGCTGGCACAGATACGCAGTATTTT. It yields the protein CASSPKGAGTDTQYF. The full variable domain, with the rest looked up from reference TRBV18 and TRBJ2-3, is NAGVMQNPRHLVRRRGQEARLRCSPMKGHSHVYWYRQLPEEGLKFMVYLQKENIIDESGMPKERFSAEFPKEGPSILRIQQVVRGDSAAYFCASSPKGAGTDTQYFGPGTRLTVL.

The V call is TRBV19, the J call TRBJ1-5; 7 bases are shared with TRBD1. CDR1 LNHDA and CDR2 SQIVND come from the germline V gene (reference sequence). The CDR3 runs to 15 residues. The trim removed 1 base at V and 3 bases at J, leaving 3 bases unmatched. The CDR3 loop reads CASSIGGQINQPQHF. CDR3 DNA: TGTGCCAGTAGTATAGGGGGACAGATCAATCAGCCCCAGCATTTT.